Sequencing of this T cell receptor (beta chain) was carried out in a study of T-cell reconstitution after alpha-beta-depleted transplantation in children. Germline CDR1 SGHRS, CDR2 YFSETQ. Trimming stripped 4 bases from V and 2 bases from J, with 12 bases between. The CDR3 is made up of 14 amino acids. This clonotype has ten or more counts. Preparing the TCRbeta library involved the use of unique molecular identifiers. A single record per CDR3 protein comes from TCRdb applying MiXCR to the PCR reads. The sample lists some 200,000 distinct CDR3 sequences, roughly 15% occurring once. This sequence joins TRBV5-1 and TRBJ1-1; TRBD1 is a possible D gene (5 bases). This receptor was identified in a human donor who donated a stem cell graft to a child with acute lymphoblastic leukemia. Sequencing was performed on PBMCs from the stem cell graft donor, taken from the stem cell graft. The CDR3 sequence: CASSPDTVNTEAFF. CDR3 nucleotides: TGCGCCAGCAGCCCGGACACGGTTAACACTGAAGCTTTCTTT.